Presented here are 24 T cell receptor beta chains from one specimen sequenced in a study of OX40 agonist ivuxolimab in advanced cancers. Data came from immunoSEQ multiplex PCR; TCRdb stores just in-frame clones and leaves some out. The data contain 30,000 to 40,000 clones, less than 80% of them singletons. The sample consisted of CD4+ or CD8+ T cells sorted from blood, taken in a trial of the OX40 agonist ivuxolimab. These receptors all stem from an adult with an advanced solid tumor such as melanoma, head and neck, liver or kidney cancer.

This chain joins TRBV4-1 and TRBJ2-3, with 10 bases matching TRBD2. Trimming at V came to 2 bases and at J to 1 base, leaving 0 bases not matched to a gene. The CDR3 has 15 residues. Per germline, CDR1 MGHRA and CDR2 YSYEKL. CDR3 DNA sequence: TGCGCCAGCAGCCAACTAGCGGGGGGCACAGATACGCAGTATTTT. It codes for CASSQLAGGTDTQYF.

The rearrangement links TRBV2 to TRBJ1-2; D gene ambiguous. The CDR3 is 13 amino acids. Trimming took 4 bases from V and 0 from J, leaving 6 bases between them. Germline CDR1 reads SNHLY; CDR2 reads FYNNEI. The CDR3 here is CASSVWSNYGYTF. The CDR3, as DNA: TGTGCCAGCAGTGTTTGGTCTAACTATGGCTACACCTTC.

The V gene is TRBV5-1, the J gene TRBJ2-5; D is unresolved. CDR1 is SGHRS and CDR2 is YFSETQ in the germline V gene. The V end lost 0 bases, the J end lost 3 bases, and 12 bases lay between the germline ends. The CDR3 has 15 residues. CDR3 amino acids: CASSLAVLAEETQYF. DNA for the CDR3: TGCGCCAGCAGCTTGGCCGTGTTGGCAGAAGAGACCCAGTACTTC.

The V gene is TRBV19, the J gene TRBJ2-3; D not resolved. The CDR3 sequence is 15 residues long. The V and J ends lost 5 bases and 2 bases respectively, with 14 bases between them. Germline lookup yields CDR1 LNHDA and CDR2 SQIVND (reference sequence). CDR3 amino acids: CASSPHMIPTDTQYF. DNA of the CDR3: TGTGCCAGTAGTCCCCACATGATACCCACAGATACGCAGTATTTT.

The chain uses TRBV27 and TRBJ2-7, with D perhaps matching TRBD2 (6 bases). Trimming removed 4 bases at V and 2 bases at J, with 15 bases between. This CDR3 contains 15 residues. CDR1 and CDR2 from the germline V gene are MNHEY and SMNVEV (reference sequence). CDR3 in DNA: TGTGCCAGCAGTTATTCGGGGGACTCGACCTACGAGCAGTACTTC. Residues: CASSYSGDSTYEQYF.

V gene TRBV6-1 combines with J gene TRBJ1-1; D not certain. CDR3 length: 12 amino acids. Trimming took off 1 base at V and 7 bases at J, with 7 bases between the two ends. Germline values: CDR1 MNHNS, CDR2 SASEGT. This chain's CDR3 is CASSEGRDEAFF. The DNA of the CDR3 is TGTGCCAGCAGTGAAGGGAGGGATGAAGCTTTCTTT.

The chain carries TRBV10-3 and TRBJ2-7; D tentatively reads TRBD1 or TRBD2 (5 bases each). V lost 7 bases, J lost 1 base, and 14 bases lay in between. The CDR3 spans 14 residues. The germline V gene has CDR1 ENHRY and CDR2 SYGVKD. CDR3 coding DNA: TGTGCCATCAACCCAGGGACGGCATCCTACGAGCAGTACTTC. Encoded protein: CAINPGTASYEQYF.

The genes are TRBV15 and TRBJ1-2, with D unresolved. Per the germline V gene, CDR1 is LNHNV and CDR2 is YYDKDF (reference sequence). Trimming took off 1 base at V and 4 bases at J, with 16 bases between the two ends. The CDR3 consists of 16 residues. The CDR3 reads CATSRGVVAEVYGYTF. The CDR3 DNA is TGTGCCACCAGCAGAGGTGTCGTCGCGGAGGTCTATGGCTACACCTTC.

J is TRBJ2-2 and V is TRBV10-3; a possible D gene is TRBD2 (6 bases). The CDR3 is 14 amino acids. Germline loops: CDR1 ENHRY, CDR2 SYGVKD. Trimming took off 6 bases at V and 0 bases at J, with 8 bases between the two ends. CDR3 protein: CAIRRTTNTGELFF. For the CDR3, the DNA is TGTGCCATCAGACGGACTACGAACACCGGGGAGCTGTTTTTT.

As DNA, the CDR3 is TGTGCCAGCAGTGAGAGGCGGGGCGCTATCAGGAGCAATGAGCAGTTCTTC. Its translation: CASSERRGAIRSNEQFF. This chain connects TRBV2 to TRBJ2-1; a possible D gene is TRBD2 (6 bases). Trimming took 3 bases from V and 6 from J, leaving 21 bases between them. This CDR3 has 17 residues. Germline V CDR1 and CDR2: SNHLY, FYNNEI. The whole variable domain, remainder taken from reference TRBV2 and TRBJ2-1, is EPEVTQTPSHQVTQMGQEVILRCVPISNHLYFYWYRQILGQKVEFLVSFYNNEISEKSEIFDDQFSVERPDGSNFTLKIRSTKLEDSAMYFCASSERRGAIRSNEQFFGPGTRLTVL.

The chain uses TRBV5-4 and TRBJ2-7, with 7 bases identical to TRBD1. The CDR3 runs 18 residues. Unmatched junction bases numbered 17, after V lost 4 bases and J lost 1 base. Germline-derived CDR1 and CDR2 are SGHNT and YYREEE (reference sequence). The CDR3 coding sequence is TGTGCCAGCAGCCCCGACAGGGCCGACCCACTAGTGTCCTACGAGCAGTACTTC. Amino acids: CASSPDRADPLVSYEQYF.

The chain carries TRBV6-4 and TRBJ2-4; 7 nucleotides align to TRBD2. Trimming cost V 4 bases and J 0 bases; bases outside gene matches: 9. The CDR3 consists of 17 residues. Germline V gives CDR1 MRHNA, CDR2 SNTAGT. The CDR3 loop reads CASSGSWGGLAKNIQYF. The DNA for the CDR3 is TGTGCCAGCAGTGGGAGTTGGGGGGGACTAGCCAAAAACATTCAGTACTTC.

The chain has TRBV5-1 and TRBJ2-3, with 14 bases aligning to TRBD2. Germline V gives CDR1 SGHRS, CDR2 YFSETQ. J lost 5 bases, V lost 7 bases, and 15 bases had no gene match. The CDR3 length is 18 residues. CDR3: CASSSLYGTSGGQDTQYF. As DNA, the CDR3 is TGCGCCAGCTCCTCTCTATACGGGACTAGCGGGGGCCAAGATACGCAGTATTTT.

Note on this clone: Additional DNA sequences in this sample encode the identical CDR3. The chain has TRBV30 and TRBJ1-1, with 8 positions matching TRBD1. Germline loops: CDR1 GTSNPN, CDR2 SVGIG (reference sequence). Trimming at V came to 5 bases and at J to 1 base, leaving 0 bases not matched to a gene. The CDR3 contains 12 residues. This CDR3 is CAWGQGNTEAFF. CDR3 DNA sequence: TGTGCCTGGGGACAGGGGAACACTGAAGCTTTCTTT.

The table lists this clone with a few counts. The junction departs from the called germline gene at one end, perhaps through a read error. V is TRBV2 and J is TRBJ1-3; possible D gene TRBD1, 5 bases. Germline V CDR1 and CDR2: SNHLY, FYNNEI. The CDR3 length is 14 residues. This CDR3 reads CASREGVRGNTIYF. CDR3 DNA: TGTGCCAGCAGGGAAGGGGTGAGAGGAAACACCATATATTTT.

This clone was observed a few times. J is TRBJ2-1 and V is TRBV5-1; 10 positions match TRBD1. This CDR3 is 15 amino acids long. Per germline, CDR1 SGHRS and CDR2 YFSETQ. Trimming at V came to 0 bases and at J to 6 bases, leaving 3 bases not matched to a gene. The CDR3 DNA reads TGCGCCAGCAGCTTGGGACAGGGGGCTTTCAATGAGCAGTTCTTC. Its protein product is CASSLGQGAFNEQFF. The whole variable domain, filled in from reference TRBV5-1 and TRBJ2-1, reads KAGVTQTPRYLIKTRGQQVTLSCSPISGHRSVSWYQQTPGQGLQFLFEYFSETQRNKGNFPGRFSGRQFSNSRSEMNVSTLELGDSALYLCASSLGQGAFNEQFFGPGTRLTVL.

The V call is TRBV5-1, the J call TRBJ2-7, with D perhaps TRBD1 (5 bases). Per germline, CDR1 SGHRS and CDR2 YFSETQ. CDR3 length: 14 amino acids. V lost 3 bases, J lost 6 bases, and 16 bases lay in between. CDR3 sequence (DNA): TGCGCCAGCAGCTCTTCTTGGGGCGGCGGCGAGCAGTACTTC. Translation gives CASSSSWGGGEQYF.

The chain uses TRBV4-1 and TRBJ2-3, with 11 bases fitting TRBD2. Germline trimming cut 2 bases from V and 0 bases from J; bases unmatched to any gene: 7. Germline V lookup: CDR1 MGHRA, CDR2 YSYEKL. This CDR3 spans 18 amino acids. The CDR3 DNA is TGCGCCAGCAGCCAAACTAGCGGGAGAGCTACTAGCACAGATACGCAGTATTTT. Amino acid sequence: CASSQTSGRATSTDTQYF.

The V and J genes are TRBV5-6 and TRBJ1-1; possible D gene TRBD1, 5 bases. Germline V CDR1 and CDR2: SGHDT, YYEEEE. The V end lost 0 bases, the J end lost 4 bases, and 13 bases lay between the germline ends. The CDR3 spans 15 residues. The CDR3 nucleotides are TGTGCCAGCAGCTTGGACGCCGGGGCTACCACTGAAGCTTTCTTT. Its translation is CASSLDAGATTEAFF. The whole variable domain, filled in from reference TRBV5-6 and TRBJ1-1, reads DAGVTQSPTHLIKTRGQQVTLRCSPKSGHDTVSWYQQALGQGPQFIFQYYEEEERQRGNFPDRFSGHQFPNYSSELNVNALLLGDSALYLCASSLDAGATTEAFFGQGTRLTVV.

The rearrangement links TRBV21-1 to TRBJ1-1; the D call of TRBD1 is as the table states it, not checked on the DNA. TRBV21-1 is classified as a pseudogene. This CDR3 region has 14 residues. In DNA, the CDR3 is TGTGCCAGCAGCAAAAGGGACAGGGTCACTGAAGCTTTCTTT. Protein sequence: CASSKRDRVTEAFF.

The rearrangement uses TRBV7-8 and TRBJ2-7; D gene unclear. V was cut by 6 bases and J by 6 bases, with 12 bases left in between. Germline loops: CDR1 SGHVS, CDR2 FQNEAQ. The length of the CDR3 is 12 residues. The CDR3 DNA is TGTGCCAGCAGTCCAAGGGTAATCGAGCAGTACTTC. Protein sequence: CASSPRVIEQYF.

The chain uses TRBV15 and TRBJ2-2; 11 bases line up with TRBD1. Germline V CDR1 and CDR2: LNHNV, YYDKDF (reference sequence). Unmatched junction bases numbered 8, after V lost 3 bases and J lost 8 bases. The CDR3 is 16 residues long. CDR3 in DNA: TGTGCCACCAGCAGGGACAGGGGGCGGGTTGCTGGGGAGCTGTTTTTT. Translated: CATSRDRGRVAGELFF.

The V gene is TRBV2, the J gene TRBJ1-1; D is undetermined. Germline values: CDR1 SNHLY, CDR2 FYNNEI. The V end lost 2 bases, the J end lost 6 bases, and 13 bases lay between the germline ends. CDR3 size: 14 residues. The CDR3 DNA sequence: TGTGCCAGCAGTGAAAGCGGCAGGAAGGCTGAAGCTTTCTTT. Amino acid sequence: CASSESGRKAEAFF.

This chain links TRBV5-1 with TRBJ2-7; 7 bases match TRBD1. The CDR3 sequence is 14 residues long. Trimming removed 3 bases from V and 3 bases from J; junction bases left unmatched: 6. Germline-derived CDR1 and CDR2 are SGHRS and YFSETQ. The CDR3 spells CASSSPGQNYEQYF. The CDR3 DNA is TGCGCCAGCAGCTCCCCGGGACAGAACTACGAGCAGTACTTC. Combining the CDR3 with reference TRBV5-1 and TRBJ2-7 gives the whole variable domain KAGVTQTPRYLIKTRGQQVTLSCSPISGHRSVSWYQQTPGQGLQFLFEYFSETQRNKGNFPGRFSGRQFSNSRSEMNVSTLELGDSALYLCASSSPGQNYEQYFGPGTRLTVT.